A single sample gave rise to the 18 T cell receptor beta chains below, sequenced in a study of identical twins. TCRdb called the 5' RACE reads again in MiXCR, with one record for every CDR3 protein. The sample contains hundreds of thousands of distinct CDR3 sequences, around 6% of which appear only once. The specimen was naive T cells sorted from blood. Receptors originate from a man aged 18 to 29 in good health.

This rearrangement joins TRBV5-1 to TRBJ2-3; D is possibly TRBD1 or TRBD2 (6 bases each). The CDR3 contains 15 residues. V dropped 3 bases and J dropped 5 bases, with 16 bases sitting between them. CDR1 is SGHRS and CDR2 is YFSETQ in the germline V gene. The CDR3 spells CASSSGTGRIDTQYF. Here the CDR3 DNA reads TGCGCCAGCAGCTCTGGAACAGGGAGGATAGATACGCAGTATTTT.

In this sample, this clonotype turned up a few times. This chain links TRBV5-6 with TRBJ1-6; no definite D call. Germline CDR1 and CDR2: SGHDT and YYEEEE. The CDR3 covers 15 residues. V was trimmed by 2 bases and J by 0 bases, leaving 6 bases between them. CDR3 coding DNA: TGTGCCAGCAGCTTCCTGGGCTCCTATAATTCACCCCTCCACTTT. This gives the protein CASSFLGSYNSPLHF. Based on the CDR3 plus reference TRBV5-6 and TRBJ1-6, the full variable domain is DAGVTQSPTHLIKTRGQQVTLRCSPKSGHDTVSWYQQALGQGPQFIFQYYEEEERQRGNFPDRFSGHQFPNYSSELNVNALLLGDSALYLCASSFLGSYNSPLHFGNGTRLTVT.

The chain links TRBV20-1 to TRBJ1-4; D is uncertain. Germline V CDR1 and CDR2: DFQATT, SNEGSKA (reference sequence). Trimming left V 3 bases short and J 11 bases short, with 19 bases between. CDR3 length: 14 residues. As DNA, the CDR3 is TGCAGTGCTAGGGCAAGCATTGATAGGGAGAAACTGTTTTTT. Translating it yields CSARASIDREKLFF.

This clonotype turned up a few times. The V call is TRBV6-5, the J call TRBJ1-6; unclear D gene. This CDR3 spans 14 amino acids. The V and J ends lost 4 bases and 8 bases respectively, with 12 bases between them. Germline CDR1 is MNHEY and CDR2 is SVGAGI. The CDR3 loop reads CASSSQVNDSPLHF. The CDR3 coding sequence is TGTGCCAGCAGTTCCCAGGTTAATGATTCACCCCTCCACTTT.

Remarks on this clonotype: A much larger clone lies a single base off, so this may be a read error. Lacking the conserved final phenylalanine or tryptophan, this CDR3 likely reflects a read error. This chain joins TRBV27 and TRBJ2-1; D is perhaps TRBD2 (5 bases). The CDR3 consists of 15 residues. Trimming stripped 2 bases from V and 0 bases from J, with 8 bases between. Germline lookup yields CDR1 MNHEY and CDR2 SMNVEV (reference sequence). The CDR3 loop reads CASSLVRDSYNEQFY. CDR3 nucleotide sequence: TGTGCCAGCAGTTTAGTTCGGGACTCCTACAATGAGCAGTTCTAC.

This clonotype occurred many times. The chain links TRBV6-4 to TRBJ1-1, with 9 bases that match TRBD1. In germline, CDR1 is MRHNA, CDR2 SNTAGT. This CDR3 comprises 13 residues. J lost 5 bases, V lost 6 bases, and 4 bases had no gene match. The CDR3 DNA reads as TGTGCCAGCAGCGGGACAGGGCGGACTGAAGCTTTCTTT. It is translated as CASSGTGRTEAFF.

This clonotype was seen many times. The CDR3 region has the DNA TGTGCCAGCAGTGATTCTAGCGGGAGCGATGAGCAGTTCTTC. This encodes CASSDSSGSDEQFF. The J gene is TRBJ2-1, the V gene TRBV6-1; 10 bases align to TRBD2. CDR3 size: 14 residues. Trimming cost V 3 bases and J 8 bases; bases outside gene matches: 4. CDR1 is MNHNS, CDR2 SASEGT, per germline.

The table lists this clonotype with a few counts. The chain carries TRBV12-3 or TRBV12-4 and TRBJ2-2; no definite D call. The V gene lost 1 base and the J gene lost 2 bases, with 11 bases spanning the gap. The CDR3 spans 16 residues. CDR3 DNA sequence: TGTGCCAGCAGTTTAGGTTGGCAGACCAACACCGGGGAGCTGTTTTTT. This gives the protein CASSLGWQTNTGELFF.

A few counts support this clonotype. The chain has TRBV5-1 and TRBJ2-7; TRBD1 is a possible D gene (6 bases). Germline V gene lookup returns CDR1 SGHRS and CDR2 YFSETQ. CDR3 length: 13 residues. Trimming took off 4 bases at V and 5 bases at J, with 13 bases between the two ends. The CDR3 nucleotides are TGCGCCAGCAGCCCCCGGTCAGGGGACGAGCAGTACGTC. It yields the protein CASSPRSGDEQYV.

This clonotype has more than one count but fewer than ten. The chain recombines TRBV5-1 with TRBJ2-7; TRBD1 or TRBD2 may be the D gene (5 bases each). The CDR3 loop spans 14 amino acids. Germline values: CDR1 SGHRS, CDR2 YFSETQ. The V gene lost 4 bases and the J gene lost 0 bases, with 11 bases spanning the gap. CDR3: CASSPGPSSYEQYV. DNA of the CDR3: TGCGCCAGCAGCCCGGGGCCTAGCTCCTACGAGCAGTACGTC.

This clonotype occurred many times. This chain's CDR3 is CASSYQGQDYEQYF. The CDR3 nucleotides are TGTGCCAGCAGTTACCAGGGACAGGACTACGAGCAGTACTTC. This chain joins TRBV6-2 or TRBV6-3 and TRBJ2-7; 8 bases line up with TRBD1. The CDR3 length is 14 residues. Germline loops: CDR1 MNHEY, CDR2 SVGEGT. J was trimmed by 3 bases and V by 2 bases; bases with no gene match: 3.

This clonotype has only a few counts. The V and J genes are TRBV3-1 and TRBJ2-3; 8 nucleotides line up with TRBD1. Germline-derived CDR1 and CDR2 are LGHDT and YNNKEL (reference sequence). The CDR3 runs to 16 residues. V shed 3 bases and J 1 base; nucleotides not matched to a gene: 6. CDR3 sequence: CASSHRTGLGTDTQYF. Written as DNA, the CDR3 is TGTGCCAGCAGCCATCGGACAGGGTTAGGCACAGATACGCAGTATTTT.

This clonotype was detected many times. V is TRBV29-1 and J is TRBJ2-1; 9 nucleotides line up with TRBD2. Trimming took 7 bases from V and 0 from J; bases not matched to a gene: 4. The CDR3 covers 14 residues. Germline V CDR1 and CDR2: SQVTM, ANQGSEA. In DNA, the CDR3 is TGCAGCGCCCTAGCGGGGAGCTCCTACAATGAGCAGTTCTTC. This translates into CSALAGSSYNEQFF.

The chain recombines TRBV7-2 with TRBJ2-7; tentative D call: TRBD2 (5 bases). V was clipped by 1 base and J by 1 base, with 11 bases between them. The CDR3 spans 15 residues. Germline V gene data show CDR1 as SGHTA and CDR2 as FQGNSA. The CDR3 DNA follows: TGTGCCAGCAGCTTAGTGCTAGCCTTTTCCTACGAGCAGTACTTC. It codes for CASSLVLAFSYEQYF.

The table lists this clonotype with many counts. This rearrangement joins TRBV7-2 to TRBJ1-2, with TRBD1 matching 8 bases. The ends lost 5 bases at V and 10 bases at J; junction bases unmatched: 9. CDR1 SGHTA and CDR2 FQGNSA come from the germline V gene. CDR3 length: 13 residues. CDR3 sequence: CASSPRTGSVYTF. The CDR3 region has the DNA TGTGCCAGCAGCCCGAGGACAGGGTCTGTCTACACCTTC.

This clonotype was found a few times. This rearrangement joins TRBV3-1 to TRBJ1-2; no clear D gene. In germline, CDR1 is LGHDT, CDR2 YNNKEL (reference sequence). V was cut by 2 bases and J by 4 bases, with 11 bases left in between. The CDR3 has 14 residues. The CDR3 reads CASSQWNGVYGYTF. The CDR3 bases are TGTGCCAGCAGCCAATGGAACGGCGTCTATGGCTACACCTTC. Variable domain in full (rest from reference TRBV3-1 and TRBJ1-2): DTAVSQTPKYLVTQMGNDKSIKCEQNLGHDTMYWYKQDSKKFLKIMFSYNNKELIINETVPNRFSPKSPDKAHLNLHINSLELGDSAVYFCASSQWNGVYGYTFGSGTRLTVV.

This clonotype was seen many times. The V call is TRBV6-5, the J call TRBJ2-3, with 7 bases lining up with TRBD1. The V segment lost 2 bases and the J segment 4 bases; nucleotides outside the gene matches: 6. In germline, CDR1 is MNHEY, CDR2 SVGAGI. The CDR3 loop spans 15 amino acids. CDR3 region: CASSYDREGPDTQYF. CDR3 nucleotide sequence: TGTGCCAGCAGTTACGACAGGGAAGGCCCAGATACGCAGTATTTT.

This clonotype was seen repeatedly, ten times or more. The V gene is TRBV24-1, the J gene TRBJ2-1; D not certain. Germline CDR1 is KGHDR and CDR2 is SFDVKD. Trimming pared 2 bases from V and 2 bases from J, leaving 0 bases between. The CDR3 extends over 12 amino acids. The DNA of the CDR3 is TGTGCCACCAGTGATTCCTACAATGAGCAGTTCTTC. Translation gives CATSDSYNEQFF.